These T cell receptor beta chains were read from a single sample in a study of cytomegalovirus exposure and HLA in healthy donors. Assay used: immunoSEQ multiplex PCR; TCRdb lists only in-frame clones, some missing. The sample yields roughly 240,000 clones, 82% seen once. The sequenced sample was PBMCs. The source of these receptors is a woman aged 35 to 49 in good health and CMV-seropositive. CDR3s include the opening cysteine and the closing phenylalanine or tryptophan. D genes are given only for firm matches. Expanded clones are given a class, and other clones once, few, many or no size at all.

>TRBJ1-2|TRBV6-5|-|-
CASSPHDRNYGYTF
TGTGCCAGCAGTCCTCATGACAGGAACTATGGCTACACCTTC
>TRBJ1-1|TRBV7-2|-|-
CASSATSGTEAFF
TGTGCCAGCAGCGCAACTTCGGGAACTGAAGCTTTCTTT
>TRBJ1-5|TRBV19|-|-
CASFMGGLNQPQHF
TGTGCCAGTTTTATGGGGGGTCTAAATCAGCCCCAGCATTTT
>TRBJ1-2|TRBV7-2|-|TRBD1
CASRASTGNNYGYTF
TGTGCCAGCAGGGCCTCGACAGGGAATAACTATGGCTACACCTTC
>TRBJ1-1|TRBV7-2|-|TRBD1
CASSLAPGTEHEAFF
TGTGCCAGCAGCTTAGCCCCAGGGACAGAACATGAAGCTTTCTTT
>TRBJ1-1|TRBV11-3|-|-
CASNKQENTEAFF
TGTGCCAGCAACAAACAAGAGAACACTGAAGCTTTCTTT
>TRBJ1-5|TRBV19|-|-
CASSIDPGHPNNQPQHF
TGTGCCAGTAGTATAGATCCGGGACATCCCAACAATCAGCCCCAGCATTTT
>TRBJ2-1|TRBV7-2|-|TRBD2
CASSLAGGNYNEQFF
TGTGCCAGCAGCTTAGCGGGAGGGAACTACAATGAGCAGTTCTTC
>TRBJ2-7|TRBV5-1|-|-
CASSLNLQGTDEQYF
TGCGCCAGCAGCTTAAACCTACAGGGTACCGACGAGCAGTACTTC
>TRBJ2-5|TRBV27|once|-
CASTPPGVAASQETQYF
TGTGCCAGCACCCCTCCCGGGGTAGCGGCTTCCCAAGAGACCCAGTACTTC
>TRBJ1-2|TRBV7-9|-|-
CASAGSYGYTF
TGTGCCAGCGCTGGTAGCTATGGCTACACCTTC
>TRBJ1-2|TRBV19|-|TRBD1
CASTFRRTGDNYGYTF
TGTGCCAGTACCTTCCGCCGGACAGGGGATAACTATGGCTACACCTTC
>TRBJ1-1|TRBV29-1|-|-
CSVGREGAEAFF
TGCAGCGTTGGCAGGGAAGGGGCTGAAGCTTTCTTT
>TRBJ2-6|TRBV11-1|-|-
CASSPRQFSGANVLTF
TGTGCCAGCAGCCCGCGACAGTTCTCTGGGGCCAACGTCCTGACTTTC
>TRBJ1-1|TRBV4-1|-|-
CASSPLVREGTLLNTEAFF
TGCGCCAGCAGCCCTCTCGTAAGGGAGGGCACGCTATTGAACACTGAAGCTTTCTTT
>TRBJ2-6|TRBV7-3|-|-
CASSLLSAGANVLTF
TGTGCCAGCAGCTTATTATCCGCTGGGGCCAACGTCCTGACTTTC
>TRBJ1-2|TRBV5-6|few|-
CASSLAIRTTVGGYTF
TGTGCCAGCAGCTTGGCCATAAGGACAACGGTAGGCGGCTACACCTTC
>TRBJ1-2|TRBV5-6|-|TRBD1
CASSVDRGLWDYGYTF
TGTGCCAGCAGCGTTGACAGGGGGCTGTGGGACTATGGCTACACCTTC
>TRBJ1-5|TRBV9|-|TRBD1
CASSAWDRRNQPQHF
TGTGCCAGCAGCGCGTGGGACAGGAGGAACCAGCCCCAGCATTTT
>TRBJ1-2|TRBV13|-|-
CASSLGGGAGGYTF
TGTGCCAGCAGCCTGGGGGGGGGCGCGGGAGGCTACACCTTC
>TRBJ2-7|TRBV5-4|-|-
CASSLARGPYEQYF
TGTGCCAGCAGCCTGGCCCGAGGGCCCTACGAGCAGTACTTC
>TRBJ1-2|TRBV6-5|-|-
CASSPRGSYGYTF
TGTGCCAGCAGTCCGAGGGGGAGCTATGGCTACACCTTC
>TRBJ1-4|TRBV6-1|-|TRBD1
CASSEKGARDEKLFF
TGTGCCAGCAGTGAAAAGGGGGCACGGGATGAAAAACTGTTTTTT
>TRBJ2-1|TRBV9|-|TRBD1
CASSPGQAGRDPSYNEQFF
TGTGCCAGCAGCCCCGGACAGGCGGGCAGAGACCCCTCCTACAATGAGCAGTTCTTC
>TRBJ2-3|TRBV6-5|-|-
CASSSGTTATDTQYF
TGTGCCAGCAGTTCAGGGACAACAGCCACAGATACGCAGTATTTT
>TRBJ2-3|TRBV6-1|-|-
CASRSSGTDTQYF
TGTGCCAGCAGATCTAGCGGCACAGATACGCAGTATTTT
>TRBJ2-7|TRBV6-1|few|TRBD1
CASRTGASYEQYF
TGTGCCAGCAGGACAGGGGCTTCCTACGAGCAGTACTTC
>TRBJ2-2|TRBV19|-|-
CASSFSGLNTGELFF
TGTGCCAGTAGTTTCAGCGGACTGAACACCGGGGAGCTGTTTTTT
>TRBJ1-2|TRBV7-9|-|-
CASMEVSGNYGYTF
TGTGCCAGCATGGAAGTATCAGGGAACTATGGCTACACCTTC
>TRBJ1-1|TRBV5-1|-|-
CASSPEGTEAFF
TGCGCCAGCAGCCCCGAGGGAACTGAAGCTTTCTTT
>TRBJ1-1|TRBV25-1|-|-
CASSDPWNTEAFF
TGTGCCAGCAGTGATCCGTGGAACACTGAAGCTTTCTTT
>TRBJ2-1|TRBV6-5|-|TRBD1
CASRTGLGNEQFF
TGTGCCAGCCGGACAGGGTTGGGGAATGAGCAGTTCTTC
>TRBJ2-3|TRBV6-1|-|TRBD2
CASRRSGGADTQYF
TGTGCCAGCAGGAGAAGCGGGGGGGCAGATACGCAGTATTTT
>TRBJ1-1|TRBV19|-|-
CASSILGGRGGEAFF
TGTGCCAGTAGTATCCTCGGAGGTCGGGGAGGAGAAGCTTTCTTT
>TRBJ1-5|TRBV30|-|TRBD1
CAWRPGTGGNQPQHF
TGTGCCTGGCGTCCCGGGACAGGGGGCAATCAGCCCCAGCATTTT
>TRBJ1-1|TRBV5-1|-|-
CASSWGAGATEAFF
TGCGCCAGCAGCTGGGGGGCGGGGGCCACTGAAGCTTTCTTT
>TRBJ2-3|TRBV5-1|-|TRBD1
CASSLGSGQGTDTQYF
TGCGCCAGCAGCTTGGGTTCAGGACAGGGCACAGATACGCAGTATTTT